The T cell receptor (beta chain) described here comes from a study of molecular identifiers for immune sequencing clone quantification. Turning to the study itself: In the replicates, RNA derived from approximately 20,000 or 100,000 naive CD8 cells was divided into five parts, and four were sequenced.

Germline-derived CDR1 and CDR2 are LGHNT and FRNRAP. The CDR3 is 14 residues long. Trimming took 1 base from V and 9 from J, leaving 13 bases between them. Methods described previously, with TCR primers listed, were used for bulk TCR libraries. TCRdb passed the PCR reads through MiXCR, listing each CDR3 protein once. The repertoire holds under 600,000 distinct CDR3 sequences, over 20% seen once, with 0.84% in the top ten. Naive CD8 T cells, phenotype CD8+CD4-CCR7+CD45RA+, were sorted. The sample comprised naive CD8+ T cells from blood, with Jurkat cell RNA spiked in. Specified subset: FACS-sorted CD8+CD4-CCR7+CD45RA+ naive T cells. This sequence originates from a human donor in good health. Some libraries in this study had Jurkat cell RNA spiked in. This chain links TRBV12-5 with TRBJ2-1; D possibly matches TRBD1 or TRBD2 (5 bases each). The CDR3 DNA reads as TGTGCTAGTGGTTTGGATCCCCGGGGCGGTGAGCAGTTCTTC. The encoded protein is CASGLDPRGGEQFF.